The 17 T cell receptor beta chains below come from one sample, sequenced in a study of T cells in Graves' hyperthyroidism and ophthalmopathy. Amplification of TCR beta CDR3 regions used RNA as the template. HTBI primers were employed in a first-round RT-PCR of the TCR CDR3. TCRdb recomputed calls from the multiplex PCR reads with MiXCR, one row per CDR3 protein. The table includes about 500,000 distinct CDR3 sequences, over 15% detected once. Sample: blood. These receptors were collected from a woman under 30 with Graves' ophthalmopathy.

The sample holds many counts of this clonotype. V and J are TRBV7-2 and TRBJ2-3, with 12 bases fitting TRBD1. The CDR3 sequence is 15 residues long. The trim removed 6 bases at V and 4 bases at J, leaving 5 bases unmatched. Germline values: CDR1 SGHTA, CDR2 FQGNSA. The CDR3 sequence: CASRTGQGAADTQYF. The CDR3 DNA reads as TGTGCCAGCAGGACGGGACAGGGGGCCGCAGATACGCAGTATTTT.

A few counts support this clonotype. The chain employs TRBV7-3 and TRBJ1-1; D unclear. The CDR3 is 12 residues long. The germline V gene encodes CDR1 SGHTA and CDR2 FQGTGA. With 4 bases removed from V and 7 bases from J, the gap between germline ends came to 10 bases. The CDR3 protein is CASSSSFGEAFF. As DNA, the CDR3 is TGTGCCAGCAGCTCCTCCTTTGGTGAAGCTTTCTTT.

The chain combines TRBV2 with TRBJ2-1, with 9 positions matching TRBD1. The V gene's germline CDR1 is SNHLY and CDR2 FYNNEI. The CDR3 has 14 amino acids. With 10 bases clipped from V and 4 bases from J, the junction kept 8 bases outside the gene matches. The CDR3 loop reads CANRDRADYNEQFF. In nucleotides, the CDR3 is TGTGCCAACAGGGACAGGGCAGATTACAATGAGCAGTTCTTC.

This clonotype was picked up a small number of times. The chain uses TRBV12-3 or TRBV12-4 and TRBJ2-7; D gene unclear. The CDR3 has 12 amino acids. The ends were cut back, 6 bases at V and 3 bases at J, with 9 bases in the middle. The CDR3: CASSHSFYEQYF. DNA of the CDR3: TGTGCCAGCAGCCATTCCTTCTACGAGCAGTACTTC.

The chain uses TRBV10-2 and TRBJ1-2; D is unclear. Germline V CDR1 and CDR2: WSHSY, SAAADI. The V end was cut by 4 bases, the J end by 7 bases, with 10 bases between. The CDR3 is 12 amino acids. The CDR3 protein is CASSVLASGYTF. DNA of the CDR3: TGCGCCAGCAGTGTATTGGCCTCTGGCTACACCTTC.

There are a few counts of this clonotype. V gene TRBV28 combines with J gene TRBJ2-3; the D call may be TRBD1 or TRBD2 (5 bases each). This CDR3 is built from 16 residues. The germline V gene encodes CDR1 MDHEN and CDR2 SYDVKM. V was trimmed by 5 bases and J by 0 bases, leaving 15 bases between them. DNA for the CDR3: TGTGCCAGCAGTGAGGGGTCACCCACTAGCACAGATACGCAGTATTTT. Protein sequence: CASSEGSPTSTDTQYF.

This clonotype was picked up many times. Written as DNA, the CDR3 is TGCGCCAGCAGCTTATACTCAGGGGGCCGCGCTGAAGCTTTCTTT. Translated, it gives CASSLYSGGRAEAFF. The chain carries TRBV5-1 and TRBJ1-1, with 8 bases identical to TRBD1. The CDR3 totals 15 residues. V dropped 2 bases and J dropped 6; count of bases not matched to a gene: 9. Germline V gene sequence: CDR1 SGHRS, CDR2 YFSETQ. Filled out from reference TRBV5-1 and TRBJ1-1, the complete variable domain reads KAGVTQTPRYLIKTRGQQVTLSCSPISGHRSVSWYQQTPGQGLQFLFEYFSETQRNKGNFPGRFSGRQFSNSRSEMNVSTLELGDSALYLCASSLYSGGRAEAFFGQGTRLTVV.

This clonotype appeared a few times. J is TRBJ1-2 and V is TRBV6-1, with 8 bases fitting TRBD1. The CDR3 totals 15 residues. CDR1 and CDR2 from the germline V gene are MNHNS and SASEGT. Trimming cost V 6 bases and J 2 bases; bases outside gene matches: 8. CDR3 nucleotides: TGTGCCAGCAGGCATGCCGGGACAGGAAACTATGGCTACACCTTC. Its translation is CASRHAGTGNYGYTF.

The chain employs TRBV20-1 and TRBJ2-1, with 8 bases that match TRBD2. This CDR3 region has 15 residues. Germline V gene lookup returns CDR1 DFQATT and CDR2 SNEGSKA (reference sequence). J gave up 3 bases and V 1 base, and 5 bases lay outside the gene matches. CDR3 in amino acids: CSARVGGGHYNEQFF. In nucleotides, the CDR3 is TGCAGTGCTAGAGTCGGCGGGGGGCACTACAATGAGCAGTTCTTC.

There are many counts of this clonotype. The chain combines TRBV6-1 with TRBJ2-5; 9 nucleotides agree with TRBD1. Trimming removed 7 bases from V and 3 bases from J; junction bases left unmatched: 6. The CDR3 length is 14 residues. CDR1 is MNHNS and CDR2 is SASEGT in the germline V gene. The CDR3 is CASTDWTGEETQYF. CDR3 DNA: TGTGCCAGCACAGATTGGACAGGGGAAGAGACCCAGTACTTC.

This clonotype was picked up many times. This chain connects TRBV7-2 to TRBJ2-2; D is unclear. V was clipped by 5 bases and J by 1 base, with 8 bases between them. Germline values: CDR1 SGHTA, CDR2 FQGNSA. The CDR3 is 14 amino acids. In DNA, the CDR3 is TGTGCCAGCAGCACGCGACTGAACACCGGGGAGCTGTTTTTT. It is translated as CASSTRLNTGELFF.

This clonotype was recorded a few times. The gene calls are TRBV6-1 and TRBJ2-5; 12 nucleotides agree with TRBD1. This CDR3 region has 14 residues. Germline CDR1 reads MNHNS; CDR2 reads SASEGT. Trimming cost V 6 bases and J 6 bases; bases outside gene matches: 5. The CDR3 sequence: CASRGTGGAKTQYF. The CDR3 DNA reads as TGTGCCAGCAGGGGGACAGGGGGCGCGAAGACCCAGTACTTC.

This clonotype was seen at least ten times. The chain has TRBV20-1 and TRBJ2-7, with TRBD2 as a possible D gene (6 bases). The germline CDR1 and CDR2 sequences are DFQATT and SNEGSKA (reference sequence). V was pared by 4 bases and J by 3 bases, with 19 bases between. There are 15 residues in the CDR3. Here the CDR3 DNA reads TGCAGTGCTACACCCTACGGAGGGGATTTCTACGAGCAGTACTTC. It is translated as CSATPYGGDFYEQYF.

This clonotype was counted at least ten times. V is TRBV30 and J is TRBJ1-5, with 10 bases lining up with TRBD1. The J segment lost 5 bases and the V segment lost 2 bases, leaving 9 bases of the junction unmatched. This CDR3 has 16 residues. Looked up from germline, CDR1 is GTSNPN and CDR2 is SVGIG (reference sequence). This CDR3 reads CAWSTRGQGDHQPQHF. The CDR3 bases are TGTGCCTGGAGTACACGAGGACAGGGGGACCATCAGCCCCAGCATTTT. Full variable domain (remainder filled in from reference TRBV30 and TRBJ1-5): SQTIHQWPATLVQPVGSPLSLECTVEGTSNPNLYWYRQAAGRGLQLLFYSVGIGQISSEVPQNLSASRPQDRQFILSSKKLLLSDSGFYLCAWSTRGQGDHQPQHFGDGTRLSIL.

V is TRBV14 and J is TRBJ2-7; 14 bases agree with TRBD2. The CDR3 covers 17 residues. Germline CDR1 is SGHDN and CDR2 is FVKESK. The junction had 9 bases not matched to a gene; V was cut back by 8 bases and J by 0 bases. The CDR3 here is CASSGLAGGVSSYEQYF. CDR3 nucleotides: TGTGCCAGCTCAGGACTAGCGGGAGGTGTCAGCTCCTACGAGCAGTACTTC.

The rearrangement joins TRBV29-1 to TRBJ1-6, with 10 bases that match TRBD1. There are 16 residues in the CDR3. Germline V gene data show CDR1 as SQVTM and CDR2 as ANQGSEA. The ends lost 6 bases at V and 6 bases at J; junction bases unmatched: 11. CDR3 bases: TGCAGCGTAGTAGTGACAGGGGGCGCGGGTAATTCACCCCTCCACTTT. Amino acid sequence: CSVVVTGGAGNSPLHF.

This chain links TRBV4-2 with TRBJ1-2; D is possibly TRBD1 (5 bases). Germline loops: CDR1 LGHNA, CDR2 YNFKEQ. Trimming pared 1 base from V and 4 bases from J, leaving 13 bases between. The length of the CDR3 is 15 residues. As DNA, the CDR3 is TGTGCCAGCAGCCAAGTGGGGGTAGAGGTCTATGGCTACACCTTC. Its translation is CASSQVGVEVYGYTF.